The present T cell receptor beta chain was sequenced within a study of cytomegalovirus exposure and HLA in healthy donors. Study conclusions and caveats: Later analysis demonstrated an association between a missense DCLRE1C variant and TCR beta V- and J-gene trimming. It is likely that the observed cluster of highly shared sequence variants was a sequencing artifact. Presence/absence results assume similar sequencing depth per donor, which may not hold. HLA allele associations emerged for about 18,000 TCR beta sequences in a later analysis, at 0.05 false discovery rate.

To note about this clone: The antigen remains undetermined.

Between the trimmed V and J ends, which lost 6 bases and 2 bases, there was a span of 11 bases. The CDR3 is 14 residues long. From germline, CDR1 is MNHEY and CDR2 SVGAGI. The PCR made use of 60 Vbeta and 13 Jbeta primers. Repertoires were generated with immunoSEQ multiplex PCR, while TCRdb's copy carries only in-frame clones and drops some. The sample lists over 150,000 clones; around 77% were seen once. The clonotype comes from a man aged 55 to 70 in good health and CMV-seronegative. The sample was PBMCs. The rearrangement joins TRBV6-5 to TRBJ1-3; weak D call: TRBD1 (6 bases). The CDR3 is CASRSDSTGNTIYF. CDR3 coding DNA: TGTGCCAGCAGATCGGACAGTACTGGAAACACCATATATTTT.